One and the same sample provided the 25 T cell receptor beta chains below, sequenced in a study of blood T cell repertoires in COVID-19. This table comes from immunoSEQ multiplex PCR, and its TCRdb copy is limited to in-frame clones, with some not included. The table includes over 250,000 clones, 75% to 85% detected once. The sequenced material came from peripheral blood. Receptor source: a man between 50 and 59 years old with active or convalescent COVID-19.

The chain uses TRBV19 and TRBJ1-1; 11 bases are a match to TRBD1. Trimming removed 3 bases from V and 4 bases from J; junction bases left unmatched: 10. Germline V CDR1 and CDR2: LNHDA, SQIVND (reference sequence). The CDR3 is 17 amino acids. The CDR3 region has the DNA TGTGCCAGTAGTATTCCCCGCGGACAGGGGGCCGTCACTGAAGCTTTCTTT. Protein: CASSIPRGQGAVTEAFF.

With regard to this clone: A junction end diverges from the germline sequence, so it may reflect a read error. The chain has TRBV20-1 and TRBJ2-4, with 12 bases lining up with TRBD1. Germline V gives CDR1 DFQATT, CDR2 SNEGSKA (reference sequence). This CDR3 comprises 11 residues. The CDR3 DNA sequence: TGCAGTGCCAGAGGGACAGGGGGCAAACACTTC. It specifies CSARGTGGKHF.

The rearrangement uses TRBV7-8 and TRBJ1-1; D is unclear. Trimming removed 5 bases at V and 5 bases at J, with 12 bases between. CDR3 length: 13 amino acids. In germline, CDR1 is SGHVS, CDR2 FQNEAQ. The CDR3 region has the DNA TGTGCCAGCAGCCCCCACGGGTGGACTGAAGCTTTCTTT. Translating it yields CASSPHGWTEAFF.

The V and J genes are TRBV7-9 and TRBJ2-1; 7 bases align to TRBD2. CDR1 is SEHNR, CDR2 FQNEAQ, per germline (reference sequence). This CDR3 has 16 amino acids. After removal of 1 base from V and 2 bases from J, the junction contained 5 bases not matched to a gene. Written as DNA, the CDR3 is TGTGCCAGCAGCTTAGTCGCTAGCGGAGCCTACAATGAGCAGTTCTTC. Its translation: CASSLVASGAYNEQFF. Full variable domain (missing parts from reference TRBV7-9 and TRBJ2-1): DTGVSQNPRHKITKRGQNVTFRCDPISEHNRLYWYRQTLGQGPEFLTYFQNEAQLEKSRLLSDRFSAERPKGSFSTLEIQRTEQGDSAMYLCASSLVASGAYNEQFFGPGTRLTVL.

This clone was recorded once. The CDR3 DNA sequence: TGTGCCAGTAGTTCGCCGCGCGGGGGAATGAACACTGAAGCTTTCTTT. Encoded protein: CASSSPRGGMNTEAFF. V is TRBV19 and J is TRBJ1-1, with D maybe TRBD1 (5 bases). The V gene's germline CDR1 is LNHDA and CDR2 SQIVND (reference sequence). There are 16 residues in the CDR3. Trimming removed 5 bases from V and 0 bases from J, with 16 bases in between.

CDR3 sequence (DNA): TGCAGTGCTAGTGCTCAACAGCCCAATCAGCCCCAGCATTTT. This gives the protein CSASAQQPNQPQHF. The genes are TRBV20-1 and TRBJ1-5; D ambiguous. CDR3 size: 14 residues. The germline gives CDR1 DFQATT, CDR2 SNEGSKA (reference sequence). V lost 3 bases and J 3 bases, leaving 12 bases between the germline ends.

V is TRBV6-2 or TRBV6-3 and J is TRBJ2-3, with a tentative D call TRBD2 (6 bases). Deletions cut 5 bases from V and 6 bases from J, with 18 bases between. There are 15 residues in the CDR3. Germline assignment: CDR1 MNHEY and CDR2 SVGEGT. Here the CDR3 DNA reads TGTGCCAGCAGTGTTAGCGGTTACCGCTTGGATACGCAGTATTTT. Its protein product is CASSVSGYRLDTQYF.

The V and J genes are TRBV5-1 and TRBJ2-1, with TRBD2 matching over 12 bases. There are 15 residues in the CDR3. Germline loops: CDR1 SGHRS, CDR2 YFSETQ. Germline trimming cut 0 bases from V and 9 bases from J; bases unmatched to any gene: 4. The CDR3 loop reads CASSLASGRVAEQFF. The CDR3, as DNA: TGCGCCAGCAGCTTGGCTAGCGGGAGGGTAGCTGAGCAGTTCTTC.

V usage is TRBV5-4 and J usage is TRBJ1-1; 8 bases agree with TRBD1. The V segment lost 4 bases and the J segment 4 bases; nucleotides outside the gene matches: 9. In germline, CDR1 is SGHNT, CDR2 YYREEE (reference sequence). The length of the CDR3 is 15 residues. The CDR3 DNA is TGTGCCAGCAGCAGCCTCGGACAGGGAGGCACTGAAGCTTTCTTT. Protein product: CASSSLGQGGTEAFF.

This chain links TRBV25-1 with TRBJ1-6; the match to TRBD1 covers 8 bases. Germline V lookup: CDR1 MGHDK, CDR2 SYGVNS. The CDR3 extends over 15 amino acids. Trimming removed 3 bases from V and 10 bases from J; junction bases left unmatched: 8. DNA for the CDR3: TGTGCCAGCAGTGAGTCAGGGACAGGCCTATCACCCCTCCACTTT. Its protein is CASSESGTGLSPLHF.

J is TRBJ1-1 and V is TRBV27; 7 bases are shared with TRBD1. Germline CDR1 MNHEY, CDR2 SMNVEV (reference sequence). This CDR3 has 13 residues. J gave up 4 bases and V 5 bases, and 4 bases lay outside the gene matches. The CDR3 reads CASSATGRTEAFF. The CDR3 coding sequence is TGTGCCAGCAGTGCGACAGGGCGCACTGAAGCTTTCTTT.

This clone was found a few times. The CDR3 protein is CASNSLPVGGYTF. The CDR3 coding sequence is TGTGCCAGCAACTCCCTCCCGGTCGGTGGCTACACCTTC. This sequence joins TRBV28 and TRBJ1-2; D gene unclear. The CDR3 spans 13 residues. Germline V gives CDR1 MDHEN, CDR2 SYDVKM. Trimming took 7 bases from V and 7 from J, leaving 16 bases between them.

At least ten counts were recorded for this clone. The chain is built from TRBV23-1 and TRBJ2-7, with 8 bases matching TRBD1. TRBV23-1 is an open reading frame, and its role is uncertain. V lost 4 bases to trimming and J lost 1 base; unmatched junction nucleotides: 3. The CDR3 totals 14 residues. The CDR3 DNA follows: TGCGCCAGCAGTCCCGACAGGGGATCCTACGAGCAGTACTTC. Translating it yields CASSPDRGSYEQYF.

In this sample, this clone turned up a few times. V gene TRBV18 combines with J gene TRBJ1-4; D may be TRBD1 (5 bases). Germline V gene lookup returns CDR1 KGHSH and CDR2 LQKENI. CDR3 length: 15 residues. Trimming left V 2 bases short and J 7 bases short, with 14 bases between. The CDR3: CASSPTSQGGEKLFF. The CDR3 nucleotides are TGTGCCAGCTCACCAACGTCTCAGGGCGGTGAAAAACTGTTTTTT.

The rearrangement joins TRBV7-3 to TRBJ2-2, with TRBD1 matching over 9 bases. The ends lost 6 bases at V and 7 bases at J; junction bases unmatched: 9. The CDR3 loop spans 15 amino acids. The germline V gene has CDR1 SGHTA and CDR2 FQGTGA. CDR3 amino acids: CASRGRDREGGELFF. The CDR3 coding sequence is TGTGCCAGCAGGGGAAGGGACAGGGAAGGCGGGGAGCTGTTTTTT.

This rearrangement joins TRBV21-1 to TRBJ1-4; the DNA was not compared with TRBD1, the D call given in the table. TRBV21-1 is a pseudogene. CDR3 length: 15 amino acids. The CDR3 loop is CASSLLGHGLEKLFF. In DNA form, the CDR3 reads TGTGCCAGCAGCCTTTTGGGACACGGGCTTGAAAAACTGTTTTTT.

The gene calls are TRBV11-2 and TRBJ1-1, with TRBD1 matching over 7 bases. The CDR3 has 17 amino acids. Germline trimming cut 5 bases from V and 0 bases from J; bases unmatched to any gene: 12. CDR1 is SGHAT, CDR2 FQNNGV, per germline. CDR3 nucleotides: TGTGCCAGCAGCCCTAGACAGGGTGCCGACCTGAACACTGAAGCTTTCTTT. Amino acid sequence: CASSPRQGADLNTEAFF. The entire variable domain, with the rest obtained from reference TRBV11-2 and TRBJ1-1, is as follows: EAGVAQSPRYKIIEKRQSVAFWCNPISGHATLYWYQQILGQGPKLLIQFQNNGVVDDSQLPKDRFSAERLKGVDSTLKIQPAKLEDSAVYLCASSPRQGADLNTEAFFGQGTRLTVV.

This clone has only a few counts. The rearrangement joins TRBV19 to TRBJ1-1, with a weak D call TRBD1 (6 bases). The CDR3 spans 15 residues. Deletions cut 5 bases from V and 2 bases from J, with 15 bases between. The germline V gene has CDR1 LNHDA and CDR2 SQIVND (reference sequence). Written as DNA, the CDR3 is TGTGCCAGTAGTGTACAGGGCGGTAGAAACACTGAAGCTTTCTTT. Amino acid sequence: CASSVQGGRNTEAFF. Together with reference TRBV19 and TRBJ1-1, the CDR3 gives the full variable domain: DGGITQSPKYLFRKEGQNVTLSCEQNLNHDAMYWYRQDPGQGLRLIYYSQIVNDFQKGDIAEGYSVSREKKESFPLTVTSAQKNPTAFYLCASSVQGGRNTEAFFGQGTRLTVV.

The rearrangement uses TRBV7-2 and TRBJ2-7, with D unresolved. Trimming cost V 1 base and J 6 bases, with 16 bases left between them. The CDR3 is 15 amino acids. The germline V gene has CDR1 SGHTA and CDR2 FQGNSA. The CDR3 here is CASSLVGLVGREQYF. The CDR3 coding sequence is TGTGCCAGCAGCTTAGTTGGTCTAGTAGGTCGCGAGCAGTACTTC.

The chain joins TRBV6-5 to TRBJ1-5; perhaps TRBD1 as D (5 bases). CDR1 MNHEY and CDR2 SVGAGI come from the germline V gene. This CDR3 spans 15 amino acids. V gave up 7 bases and J gave up 2 bases, with 15 bases separating them. The CDR3 DNA reads as TGTGCCAGCACTGGAGGGGATTTGGGCAATCAGCCCCAGCATTTT. Its protein product is CASTGGDLGNQPQHF.

Comment on this clone: Different DNA sequences within this sample yield the same CDR3. The CDR3 loop is CASSVGLAGGTDTQYF. CDR3 nucleotides: TGTGCCAGCAGCGTAGGACTAGCGGGAGGCACAGATACGCAGTATTTT. The chain recombines TRBV9 with TRBJ2-3, with 12 bases aligning to TRBD2. The germline gives CDR1 SGDLS, CDR2 YYNGEE. The CDR3 totals 16 residues. Trimming at V came to 0 bases and at J to 1 base, leaving 0 bases not matched to a gene.

This clone was picked up a small number of times. The chain couples TRBV14 to TRBJ2-1; D may be TRBD2 (5 bases). The germline V gene encodes CDR1 SGHDN and CDR2 FVKESK. The CDR3 is 14 amino acids. The V and J ends lost 4 bases and 6 bases respectively, with 13 bases between them. The CDR3 reads CASSRYGISNEQFF. CDR3 nucleotide sequence: TGTGCCAGCAGCCGTTACGGGATCTCCAATGAGCAGTTCTTC.

CDR3 sequence (DNA): TGTGCCTGGAGACGTGAGCGGGTGGGTACGCAGTATTTT. It yields the protein CAWRRERVGTQYF. This chain links TRBV30 with TRBJ2-3; D is possibly TRBD2 (6 bases). The CDR3 has 13 amino acids. The V end lost 3 bases, the J end lost 8 bases, and 15 bases lay between the germline ends. Germline assignment: CDR1 GTSNPN and CDR2 SVGIG (reference sequence).

This chain joins TRBV7-2 and TRBJ2-1; D might be TRBD2 (6 bases). CDR3 length: 17 amino acids. The V end lost 5 bases, the J end lost 1 base, and 18 bases lay between the germline ends. Germline CDR1 reads SGHTA; CDR2 reads FQGNSA. This chain's CDR3 is CASSPGPGATSYNEQFF. The CDR3 DNA reads TGTGCCAGCAGCCCGGGGCCGGGAGCAACGTCCTACAATGAGCAGTTCTTC.

This clone showed up just once. The chain couples TRBV24-1 to TRBJ1-5; 11 nucleotides agree with TRBD1. Germline trimming cut 6 bases from V and 7 bases from J; bases unmatched to any gene: 4. Germline V gene data show CDR1 as KGHDR and CDR2 as SFDVKD. The CDR3 totals 14 residues. In DNA, the CDR3 is TGTGCCACCAGTCTGGGACAGGGGGACCAGCCCCAGCATTTT. Protein: CATSLGQGDQPQHF.